The T cell receptor (beta chain) described here comes from a study of T cell clonality in common variable immunodeficiency. This clone was picked up many times. The CDR3 end lies 3 residues beyond the end of the read and is filled in from the germline J gene. Measured with immunoSEQ multiplex PCR; TCRdb has only the in-frame clones, and not every one. This sample carries about 39,000 clones, none of them present only once. V lost 5 bases, J lost 0 bases, and 19 bases lay in between. The CDR3 is made up of 17 amino acids. Germline CDR1 and CDR2: SGHVS and FNYEAQ. The rearrangement joins TRBV7-6 to TRBJ2-5; the D gene is possibly TRBD2 (6 bases). The clonotype originates from a person aged 18-70 years in good health. The sequencing sample was made of peripheral blood mononuclear cells. The CDR3 DNA, read in part, is TGTGCCAGCAGCCCCCGGGGTGCTAGCGCTCACCAAGAGACC. Translated: CASSPRGASAHQET. The whole CDR3 reads CASSPRGASAHQETQYF. Together with reference TRBV7-6 and TRBJ2-5, the CDR3 gives the full variable domain: GAGVSQSPRYKVTKRGQDVALRCDPISGHVSLYWYRQALGQGPEFLTYFNYEAQQDKSGLPNDRFSAERPEGSISTLTIQRTEQRDSAMYRCASSPRGASAHQETQYFGPGTRLLVL.